Listed below are T cell receptor beta chains from one sample, sequenced in a study of CD8 T cells in ankylosing spondylitis. Each CDR3 protein is one row after TCRdb ran MiXCR on the 5' RACE reads. The sample holds 25,000 to 35,000 distinct CDR3 sequences, around 7.2% seen once. The sequenced sample consisted of blood, either unsorted or a sorted T cell fraction (not recorded which). These receptors came from a male donor with ankylosing spondylitis or in good health (not recorded which). The CDR3 runs from the conserved cysteine through the conserved F or W. The D gene is left open where the match is weak. A clone size is listed for some rows: how often the clone was seen (once, few, many), or a class if it is expanded.

clone size,D gene,J gene,V gene,CDR3 protein,CDR3 DNA
many,.,TRBJ2-7,TRBV11-2,CASSMTKIDEQYF,TGTGCCAGCAGTATGACCAAGATAGACGAGCAGTACTTC
many,.,TRBJ2-5,TRBV24-1,CATSAKETQYF,TGTGCCACCAGTGCCAAAGAGACCCAGTACTTC
many,.,TRBJ2-5,TRBV28,CASCRDYQETQYF,TGTGCCAGTTGTCGGGACTACCAAGAGACCCAGTACTTC
many,TRBD2,TRBJ2-1,TRBV3-1,CASSRPGTSVNNEQFF,TGTGCCAGCAGCCGCCCCGGGACTAGCGTAAACAATGAGCAGTTCTTC
.,.,TRBJ2-1,TRBV7-2,CASSPRASSYNEQFF,TGTGCCAGCAGCCCAAGGGCGAGCTCCTACAATGAGCAGTTCTTC
.,TRBD1,TRBJ2-5,TRBV7-9,CASSLGTGFPETQYF,TGTGCCAGCAGCTTAGGGACAGGCTTTCCAGAGACCCAGTACTTC
medium-sized,.,TRBJ2-1,TRBV7-3,CASSLSLGEQFF,TGTGCCAGCAGCTTAAGCCTAGGGGAGCAGTTCTTC
many,.,TRBJ1-1,TRBV6-5,CASSYSVNTEAFF,TGTGCCAGCAGTTACTCTGTGAACACTGAAGCTTTCTTT
few,.,TRBJ2-2,TRBV2,CASSESNTGELFF,TGTGCCAGCAGTGAATCGAACACCGGGGAGCTGTTTTTT
medium-sized,.,TRBJ2-1,TRBV20-1,CSARTYFNEQFF,TGCAGTGCCCGGACTTACTTTAATGAGCAGTTCTTC
many,.,TRBJ1-1,TRBV20-1,CSARVPNTEAFF,TGCAGTGCTAGGGTCCCGAACACTGAAGCTTTCTTT
many,TRBD1,TRBJ1-6,TRBV20-1,CSAVYSTGTPSPLHF,TGCAGTGCTGTGTACTCGACAGGGACCCCATCACCCCTCCACTTT
many,.,TRBJ2-1,TRBV12-3/TRBV12-4,CASIGTPSSYNEQFF,TGTGCCAGCATCGGGACTCCTAGCTCCTACAATGAGCAGTTCTTC
many,.,TRBJ1-1,TRBV20-1,CSASSNTEAFF,TGCAGTGCTAGTTCGAACACTGAAGCTTTCTTT